What follows are 19 T cell receptor beta chains derived from one specimen sequenced in a study of post-analysis software for immune sequencing data. The study's findings and limits: About 5 TRBV segments occurring more often in patients than controls included TRBV5-6, TRBV5-1 and TRBV20-1.

Their cognate antigens are unknown. Unique molecular identifiers were built into the TCR beta cDNA libraries. Each CDR3 protein gets one entry after TCRdb re-called the PCR reads with MiXCR. The sample yields about 820,000 distinct CDR3 sequences, approximately 53% seen once. Sequencing was performed on blood. The receptor source for this set is a girl between 10 and 17 years old with multiple sclerosis.

V and J are TRBV7-8 and TRBJ2-1; possible D gene TRBD1, 6 bases. V was cut by 0 bases and J by 6 bases, with 15 bases left in between. Looked up from germline, CDR1 is SGHVS and CDR2 is FQNEAQ. The CDR3 totals 16 residues. In DNA form, the CDR3 reads TGTGCCAGCAGCTTAGCCCGTTGGGGGCATCTCAATGAGCAGTTCTTC. Translating it yields CASSLARWGHLNEQFF.

This chain uses TRBV7-2 with TRBJ1-1; D possibly corresponds to TRBD1 (5 bases). This CDR3 region has 13 residues. Per germline, CDR1 SGHTA and CDR2 FQGNSA. Trimming left V 1 base short and J 11 bases short, with 14 bases between. The CDR3 DNA is TGTGCCAGCAGCTTAGTTCAGGGCTTGACCGCTTTCTTT. Its protein product is CASSLVQGLTAFF.

V is TRBV20-1 and J is TRBJ1-6; 8 bases fit TRBD1. The CDR3 loop spans 15 amino acids. CDR1 is DFQATT and CDR2 is SNEGSKA in the germline V gene (reference sequence). V dropped 3 bases and J dropped 10; count of bases not matched to a gene: 11. CDR3 nucleotide sequence: TGCAGTGCTAGGGAGACAGGGGTTAAAGAATCACCCCTCCACTTT. This sequence encodes CSARETGVKESPLHF.

This clonotype was counted between two and nine times. This chain connects TRBV20-1 to TRBJ2-7; the D gene is possibly TRBD2 (6 bases). The germline gives CDR1 DFQATT, CDR2 SNEGSKA (reference sequence). The CDR3 loop spans 12 amino acids. Trimming took 6 bases from V and 3 from J, leaving 12 bases between them. CDR3: CSAPRGDYEQYF. The DNA of the CDR3 is TGCAGTGCCCCGCGGGGAGACTACGAGCAGTACTTC.

The V gene is TRBV5-6, the J gene TRBJ2-1, with a possible D match to TRBD2 (6 bases). The CDR3 has 20 residues. Trimming removed 4 bases at V and 1 base at J, with 27 bases between. In germline, CDR1 is SGHDT, CDR2 YYEEEE. The CDR3 DNA sequence: TGTGCCAGCAGCCACCTGGTGGGGATCGGACTAACCACTTCCTACAATGAGCAGTTCTTC. Protein sequence: CASSHLVGIGLTTSYNEQFF.

Points on this clonotype: A much larger clone differs from this one at a single base, so this may be a read error. The V and J genes are TRBV12-3 or TRBV12-4 and TRBJ2-5; weak D call: TRBD2 (6 bases). This CDR3 has 11 residues. Here the CDR3 reads CASSFRETRYF. In nucleotides, the CDR3 is TGTGCCAGCAGTTTTCGGGAGACCCGGTACTTC.

Concerning this clonotype: At one boundary the junction diverges from the germline segment, which might be a read error. The genes are TRBV20-1 and TRBJ1-2; perhaps TRBD1 as D (6 bases). CDR3 size: 14 residues. CDR1 and CDR2 (germline): DFQATT, SNEGSKA (reference sequence). CDR3 bases: TGCAGTGCCAGAGCAGGGGAGGGTAACTATGGCTACACCTTC. Its translation is CSARAGEGNYGYTF.

The chain carries TRBV12-3 or TRBV12-4 and TRBJ2-1, with 9 bases matching TRBD1. This CDR3 region has 14 residues. J was trimmed by 9 bases and V by 2 bases; bases with no gene match: 5. The CDR3 is CASSLTGGNSEQFF. The CDR3 bases are TGTGCCAGCAGTTTAACAGGGGGCAATTCTGAGCAGTTCTTC.

The chain has TRBV25-1 and TRBJ1-2, with unresolved D. Germline V gene sequence: CDR1 MGHDK, CDR2 SYGVNS. The length of the CDR3 is 14 residues. Deletions cut 3 bases from V and 4 bases from J, with 12 bases between. The CDR3 sequence: CASSDVEKGYGYTF. The CDR3 coding sequence is TGTGCCAGCAGTGACGTCGAGAAGGGCTATGGCTACACCTTC.

This clonotype has just a few counts. The chain combines TRBV12-3 or TRBV12-4 with TRBJ2-1; no clear D gene. Trimming took off 8 bases at V and 8 bases at J, with 10 bases between the two ends. The CDR3 sequence is 11 residues long. Written as DNA, the CDR3 is TGTGCCAGCGGACCCTGGCATGAGCAGTTCTTC. This codes for CASGPWHEQFF.

As for this clonotype: The CDR3 end shows no conserved phenylalanine or tryptophan, and so a read error is likely. V usage is TRBV5-6 and J usage is TRBJ2-1, with 13 bases that match TRBD2. The trim removed 6 bases at V and 0 bases at J, leaving 9 bases unmatched. The germline V gene has CDR1 SGHDT and CDR2 YYEEEE. The CDR3 contains 18 residues. The CDR3 here is CASTQTSGGSFSYNEQFV. In nucleotides, the CDR3 is TGTGCCAGCACCCAGACTAGCGGGGGGTCCTTCTCCTACAATGAGCAGTTCGTC.

The rearrangement uses TRBV28 and TRBJ2-5; 15 bases are a match to TRBD2. V lost 3 bases, J lost 5 bases, and 4 bases stayed unmatched. Germline CDR1 reads MDHEN; CDR2 reads SYDVKM. This CDR3 has 16 residues. Here the CDR3 reads CASSFLGTSGGETQYF. For the CDR3, the DNA is TGTGCCAGCAGTTTCCTCGGGACTAGCGGGGGGGAGACCCAGTACTTC.

The chain uses TRBV12-3 or TRBV12-4 and TRBJ2-5; tentatively, D is TRBD1 (7 bases). The CDR3 covers 15 residues. V was trimmed by 5 bases and J by 5 bases, leaving 18 bases between them. CDR3 coding DNA: TGTGCCAGCAGTCCCCAGGGGGGCGGATTGGAGACCCAGTACTTC. Protein: CASSPQGGGLETQYF.

The chain combines TRBV5-1 with TRBJ2-1, with D maybe TRBD2 (6 bases). The CDR3 sequence is 19 residues long. V was cut by 1 base and J by 5 bases, with 25 bases left in between. Germline values: CDR1 SGHRS, CDR2 YFSETQ. The CDR3 DNA is TGCGCCAGCAGCTTGCCCTTCCCGACTAGTGGGAGGCTCGACAATGAGCAGTTCTTC. Amino acid sequence: CASSLPFPTSGRLDNEQFF.

The chain employs TRBV7-9 and TRBJ1-2, with TRBD1 identical over 9 bases. This CDR3 spans 14 amino acids. The V gene's germline CDR1 is SEHNR and CDR2 FQNEAQ (reference sequence). The J segment lost 6 bases and the V segment lost 6 bases, leaving 8 bases of the junction unmatched. The CDR3 nucleotides read TGTGCCAGCAGGCCTACAGGGGGCGGGAATGGCTACACCTTC. Its protein product is CASRPTGGGNGYTF.

This clonotype appeared a few times. This sequence joins TRBV5-8 and TRBJ1-6; 9 bases match TRBD1. Germline-derived CDR1 and CDR2 are SGHTS and YDEGEE. This CDR3 has 14 amino acids. V dropped 5 bases and J dropped 5; count of bases not matched to a gene: 2. Here the CDR3 reads CASSRDRDNSPLHF. As DNA, the CDR3 is TGTGCCAGCAGTCGGGACAGGGATAATTCACCCCTCCACTTT.

The rearrangement joins TRBV18 to TRBJ2-7; TRBD1 matches 10 bases. V shed 5 bases and J 0 bases; nucleotides not matched to a gene: 4. Germline-derived CDR1 and CDR2 are KGHSH and LQKENI. The CDR3 runs to 15 residues. The DNA of the CDR3 is TGTGCCAGCTCAAAGGACAGGGGGAGCTCCTACGAGCAGTACTTC. Amino acids: CASSKDRGSSYEQYF.

Concerning this clonotype itself: Sequence at one end of the junction differs from germline and may be a read error. This chain uses TRBV7-9 with TRBJ2-3, with TRBD1 matching 8 bases. Germline values: CDR1 SEHNR, CDR2 FQNEAQ (reference sequence). The CDR3 has 16 residues. The CDR3 reads CANSLLPGQGTDTQYF. CDR3 nucleotides: TGTGCCAACAGCTTGCTACCGGGACAGGGCACAGATACGCAGTATTTT.

The rearrangement links TRBV6-2 or TRBV6-3 to TRBJ2-1; D possibly corresponds to TRBD2 (7 bases). This CDR3 comprises 12 residues. Per the germline V gene, CDR1 is MNHEY and CDR2 is SVGEGT. V was trimmed by 10 bases and J by 5 bases, leaving 12 bases between them. The CDR3 here is CAIGGLDNEQFF. DNA of the CDR3: TGTGCCATCGGGGGGCTCGACAATGAGCAGTTCTTC.